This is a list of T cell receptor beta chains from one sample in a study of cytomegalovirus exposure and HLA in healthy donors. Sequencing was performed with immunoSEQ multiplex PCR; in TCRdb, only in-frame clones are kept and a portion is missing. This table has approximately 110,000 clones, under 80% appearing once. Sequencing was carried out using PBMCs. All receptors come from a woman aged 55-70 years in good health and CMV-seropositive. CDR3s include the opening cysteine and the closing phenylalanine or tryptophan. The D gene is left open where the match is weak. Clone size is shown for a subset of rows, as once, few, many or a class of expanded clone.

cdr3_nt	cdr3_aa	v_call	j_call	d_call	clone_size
TGTGCCTGGAGTGTATCGGGGTCTTCACCCCTCCACTTT	CAWSVSGSSPLHF	TRBV30	TRBJ1-6	.	.
TGTGCCAGTAGTATAGATCGGTCAGGGAACGGCTACACCTTC	CASSIDRSGNGYTF	TRBV19	TRBJ1-2	.	.
TGTGCCAGCAGCTTAGCGGGACAGTCTGGCTACACCTTC	CASSLAGQSGYTF	TRBV7-2	TRBJ1-2	TRBD1	.
TGTGCCAGCAGAGGACAGGCGAACACCGGGGAGCTGTTTTTT	CASRGQANTGELFF	TRBV6-5	TRBJ2-2	TRBD1	.
TGTGCTAGCAGCGTCGGGACAGTTTTTGCCCCTGAGCAGTTCTTC	CASSVGTVFAPEQFF	TRBV7-7	TRBJ2-1	TRBD1	.
TGCGCCAGCAGCCAAGCCCCGGGACAGGGGGTTGCTAATGAAAAACTGTTTTTT	CASSQAPGQGVANEKLFF	TRBV4-1	TRBJ1-4	TRBD1	.
TGTGCCAGCAGCCGAAAGGGGGCTAGCTCCTACAATGAGCAGTTCTTC	CASSRKGASSYNEQFF	TRBV5-5	TRBJ2-1	TRBD1	.
TGCGCCAGCAGGACCGGGACAGGGGCCTACGAGCAGTACTTC	CASRTGTGAYEQYF	TRBV5-1	TRBJ2-7	TRBD1	.
TGTGCCAGCAGTTACTCGGACAGGGGGCTTGGCTACACCTTC	CASSYSDRGLGYTF	TRBV6-5	TRBJ1-2	TRBD1	.
TGTGCTAGCAGTCAGGCCTTGAACACTGAAGCTTTCTTT	CASSQALNTEAFF	TRBV7-7	TRBJ1-1	.	.
TGTGCCAGCAGTTACGGGGGCTCAACCTACGAGCAGTACTTC	CASSYGGSTYEQYF	TRBV6-5	TRBJ2-7	.	.
TGTGCCAGCAGTTTATCGACCGGGGCAGGGGAAAGCCTTGAGCAGTTCTTC	CASSLSTGAGESLEQFF	TRBV27	TRBJ2-1	.	.
TGTGCCAGCAGCTTGGGACTAGCGTTCTACGAGCAGTACTTC	CASSLGLAFYEQYF	TRBV7-2	TRBJ2-7	TRBD2	.
TGCGCCAGCAGACTTGATTCGACAGGGACCTACAATGAGCAGTTCTTC	CASRLDSTGTYNEQFF	TRBV5-1	TRBJ2-1	TRBD1	.
TGTGCCAGCTCACGGACAGGGATAAACGAGCAGTACTTC	CASSRTGINEQYF	TRBV18	TRBJ2-7	TRBD1	.
TGTGCCACCAGCAGAGATATGGCTAGCAGGGGCAATGAGCAGTTCTTC	CATSRDMASRGNEQFF	TRBV15	TRBJ2-1	.	.
TGTGCCACTCAGAGACAGAACAATCAGCCCCAGCATTTT	CATQRQNNQPQHF	TRBV6-1	TRBJ1-5	.	few
TGTGCCAGTAGCGCTACTCCGGGCTACACCTTC	CASSATPGYTF	TRBV19	TRBJ1-2	.	.
TGTGCCAGCAGCCTCAAGCGGGTTGGCACAGATACGCAGTATTTT	CASSLKRVGTDTQYF	TRBV7-2	TRBJ2-3	.	.
TGTGCCAGCAGCCAAAGACAGGGTGGTCAGCCCCAGCATTTT	CASSQRQGGQPQHF	TRBV7-2	TRBJ1-5	TRBD1	.
TGTGCCAGCAGCTGGGCCTGGGGAGATGAAAAACTGTTTTTT	CASSWAWGDEKLFF	TRBV11-2	TRBJ1-4	.	.
TGTGCCAGCAGCTTACTAGCGGGAGGCTCCTACGAGCAGTACTTC	CASSLLAGGSYEQYF	TRBV7-8	TRBJ2-7	TRBD2	.
TGTGCCAGCAGCTTAACGGCTACAGTATTCGGGAACACTGAAGCTTTCTTT	CASSLTATVFGNTEAFF	TRBV7-3	TRBJ1-1	.	.
TGTGCCAGCAGTTTACGTTGGACAGCCTACGAGCAGTACTTC	CASSLRWTAYEQYF	TRBV6-6	TRBJ2-7	.	.
TGTGCCAGCAGCTTAACCCGTGTAAGAGGGGGCCAGGATGGCTACACCTTC	CASSLTRVRGGQDGYTF	TRBV7-3	TRBJ1-2	TRBD1	.
TGTGCCAGCAGTCGTAGCGGGAGAGGGGAGACCCAGTACTTC	CASSRSGRGETQYF	TRBV7-2	TRBJ2-5	TRBD2	.
TGTGCCAGCAGCCTACAGGGGGCGTCCTACAATGAGCAGTTCTTC	CASSLQGASYNEQFF	TRBV7-9	TRBJ2-1	TRBD1	.
TGTGCCAGCAGCCGGGACAGGGGGTCCTACGAGCAGTACTTC	CASSRDRGSYEQYF	TRBV6-1	TRBJ2-7	TRBD1	.
TGCGCCAGCAGCTGGGGGACAGGAATAAACAATGAGCAGTTCTTC	CASSWGTGINNEQFF	TRBV5-1	TRBJ2-1	TRBD1	.
TGCAGCGTTGTTGGCACCCTCCTCTACAATGAGCAGTTCTTC	CSVVGTLLYNEQFF	TRBV29-1	TRBJ2-1	.	.
TGTACCTCAACCGACAGGGAGTACACCGGGGAGCTGTTTTTT	CTSTDREYTGELFF	TRBV18	TRBJ2-2	TRBD1	.
TGCGCCAGCAGCCCCCGACTAGCGGGGAGCACAGATACGCAATATTTT	CASSPRLAGSTDTQYF	TRBV4-1	TRBJ2-3	TRBD2	.
TGTGCCAGCAGCCCGGGACAGGGGAGCGCTAATGAAAAACTGTTTTTT	CASSPGQGSANEKLFF	TRBV11-2	TRBJ1-4	TRBD1	.
TGTGCCAGCAGCTTGATCGGGGCCTACGAGCAGTACTTC	CASSLIGAYEQYF	TRBV5-6	TRBJ2-7	.	.
TGTGCCAGCAGTCCTTCGACAGAAGTAGTGCGCTACACCTTC	CASSPSTEVVRYTF	TRBV2	TRBJ1-2	.	.
TGTGCCAGCAGTGAATTGGCGGGTTCCATCGCTGAAGCTTTCTTT	CASSELAGSIAEAFF	TRBV6-1	TRBJ1-1	.	few
TGCGCCAGCAGCTTGGAACATCGCAGGTACTTC	CASSLEHRRYF	TRBV5-1	TRBJ2-7	.	few
TGTGCCAGCAGTGAAAAGAGAGCTAACTATGGCTACACCTTC	CASSEKRANYGYTF	TRBV2	TRBJ1-2	.	once
TGTGCCATCAGCAGGACAGGGCAGGTTGGCAATCAGCCCCAGCATTTT	CAISRTGQVGNQPQHF	TRBV10-3	TRBJ1-5	TRBD1	.
TGCGCCAGCAGCGTCCCCGGGACAGCCAGCACAGATACGCAGTATTTT	CASSVPGTASTDTQYF	TRBV5-1	TRBJ2-3	TRBD1	.
TGTGCCAGCAGCTTACAGGGCTCTGGAAACACCATATATTTT	CASSLQGSGNTIYF	TRBV7-6	TRBJ1-3	.	.
TGTGCCAGCAGCCCCCACTTGTTGAACACTGAAGCTTTCTTT	CASSPHLLNTEAFF	TRBV7-2	TRBJ1-1	.	few
TGTGCCAGCAGCCAAGTAGAGACTAGTAACAATGAGCAGTTCTTC	CASSQVETSNNEQFF	TRBV4-2	TRBJ2-1	.	.
TGTGCCAGCAGCTTTCCGGCGGGGACGGGAAACACCGGGGAGCTGTTTTTT	CASSFPAGTGNTGELFF	TRBV5-5	TRBJ2-2	.	.
TGTGCCAGCAGCTTAGATGTAGCAGATACGCAGTATTTT	CASSLDVADTQYF	TRBV7-6	TRBJ2-3	.	.
TGTGCCAGCAGCTTGGATCCAGGGGAGAATCAGCCCCAGCATTTT	CASSLDPGENQPQHF	TRBV5-5	TRBJ1-5	.	.